Presented here are 22 T cell receptor beta chains from one specimen sequenced in a study of T-cell reconstitution after alpha-beta-depleted transplantation in children. TCRbeta library construction was performed incorporating unique molecular identifiers. TCRdb recomputed calls from the PCR reads with MiXCR, one row per CDR3 protein. The data contain a few hundred thousand distinct CDR3 sequences, 10% of them singletons. Sequenced here: PBMCs from the stem cell graft donor, sampled from the stem cell graft. Source of these receptors: a human donor who donated a stem cell graft to a child with acute lymphoblastic leukemia.

V gene TRBV7-2 combines with J gene TRBJ2-5; D remains ambiguous. Trimming stripped 0 bases from V and 13 bases from J, with 9 bases between. Looked up from germline, CDR1 is SGHTA and CDR2 is FQGNSA. CDR3 length equals 11 residues. The CDR3: CASSLASSWYF. The CDR3 bases are TGTGCCAGCAGCTTAGCTAGCTCCTGGTACTTC.

This clonotype was counted only a few times. The V and J genes are TRBV4-1 and TRBJ1-3; tentative D call: TRBD1 (6 bases). Trimming left V 0 bases short and J 2 bases short, with 14 bases between. The CDR3 covers 17 residues. CDR1 is MGHRA and CDR2 is YSYEKL in the germline V gene. The CDR3 loop is CASSQDPQGSAGNTIYF. CDR3 coding DNA: TGCGCCAGCAGCCAAGATCCGCAGGGGTCGGCTGGAAACACCATATATTTT.

This rearrangement joins TRBV20-1 to TRBJ2-1, with TRBD2 matching over 10 bases. CDR3 length: 14 residues. V lost 6 bases, J lost 3 bases, and 5 bases stayed unmatched. CDR1 is DFQATT and CDR2 is SNEGSKA in the germline V gene (reference sequence). CDR3: CSAITSGIYNEQFF. CDR3 in DNA: TGCAGTGCCATAACTAGCGGGATCTACAATGAGCAGTTCTTC.

The genes are TRBV7-9 and TRBJ2-3; D is unresolved. The CDR3 loop spans 15 amino acids. Germline V gene sequence: CDR1 SEHNR, CDR2 FQNEAQ (reference sequence). V lost 4 bases, J lost 5 bases, and 16 bases lay in between. The chain's CDR3 is CASSSGASGVDTQYF. In DNA, the CDR3 is TGTGCCAGCAGCTCAGGCGCCTCAGGAGTAGATACGCAGTATTTT.

This clonotype was seen once. The rearrangement uses TRBV30 and TRBJ2-7; no reliable D call. Germline loops: CDR1 GTSNPN, CDR2 SVGIG (reference sequence). V shed 6 bases and J shed 3 bases, with 15 bases lying between them. This CDR3 is 13 amino acids long. CDR3 sequence (DNA): TGTGCCTGCGTTTCGCGCGGAGACTACGAGCAGTACTTC. It yields the protein CACVSRGDYEQYF.

The genes are TRBV5-1 and TRBJ1-2; possibly TRBD1 for D (6 bases). The germline CDR1 and CDR2 sequences are SGHRS and YFSETQ. The V end lost 2 bases, the J end lost 2 bases, and 13 bases lay between the germline ends. CDR3 size: 15 residues. This CDR3 reads CASSLQGFANYGYTF. CDR3 coding DNA: TGCGCCAGCAGCTTACAGGGATTCGCGAACTATGGCTACACCTTC. The entire variable domain, with the rest obtained from reference TRBV5-1 and TRBJ1-2, is as follows: KAGVTQTPRYLIKTRGQQVTLSCSPISGHRSVSWYQQTPGQGLQFLFEYFSETQRNKGNFPGRFSGRQFSNSRSEMNVSTLELGDSALYLCASSLQGFANYGYTFGSGTRLTVV.

This clonotype came up a few times. The rearrangement uses TRBV7-8 and TRBJ1-1, with a weak D call TRBD1 (5 bases). The CDR3 runs to 12 residues. Between the trimmed V and J ends, which lost 11 bases and 0 bases, there was a span of 10 bases. Germline lookup yields CDR1 SGHVS and CDR2 FQNEAQ. This chain's CDR3 is CAARGVNTEAFF. The CDR3 nucleotides are TGTGCCGCCAGAGGGGTGAACACTGAAGCTTTCTTT.

In this sample, this clonotype turned up a few times. The genes are TRBV28 and TRBJ2-7; tentatively, D is TRBD2 (6 bases). CDR1 MDHEN and CDR2 SYDVKM come from the germline V gene. Trimming pared 7 bases from V and 4 bases from J, leaving 20 bases between. The CDR3 loop spans 15 amino acids. The CDR3 DNA sequence: TGTGCCAGCATGGGCAGGAGCTGGAGGGGATACGAGCAGTACTTC. The encoded protein is CASMGRSWRGYEQYF.

This chain links TRBV5-1 with TRBJ2-7, with D tentatively TRBD1 (5 bases). CDR1 SGHRS and CDR2 YFSETQ come from the germline V gene. Trimming stripped 3 bases from V and 0 bases from J, with 16 bases between. The CDR3 extends over 16 amino acids. This CDR3 is CASSSATALSSYEQYF. CDR3 nucleotide sequence: TGCGCCAGCAGCTCGGCGACAGCCCTGAGCTCCTACGAGCAGTACTTC. Filled out from reference TRBV5-1 and TRBJ2-7, the complete variable domain reads KAGVTQTPRYLIKTRGQQVTLSCSPISGHRSVSWYQQTPGQGLQFLFEYFSETQRNKGNFPGRFSGRQFSNSRSEMNVSTLELGDSALYLCASSSATALSSYEQYFGPGTRLTVT.

This clonotype has just a few counts. The chain has TRBV7-8 and TRBJ1-5; the D gene is possibly TRBD1 (6 bases). Germline-derived CDR1 and CDR2 are SGHVS and FQNEAQ. The CDR3 runs to 17 residues. The germline V and J ends were trimmed by 1 base and 9 bases, with 22 bases remaining between them. The CDR3: CASSLVSTDRPQRPQHF. CDR3 sequence (DNA): TGTGCCAGCAGCTTAGTCTCAACCGACAGGCCTCAAAGGCCCCAGCATTTT.

In its sample, this clonotype was seen a few times. The gene calls are TRBV5-8 and TRBJ2-3; TRBD1 matches at 10 bases. Trimming took 4 bases from V and 6 from J; bases not matched to a gene: 5. The CDR3 spans 14 residues. CDR1 is SGHTS, CDR2 YDEGEE, per germline. CDR3 nucleotides: TGTGCCAGCAGCCCGACAGGGGGCATGGATACGCAGTATTTT. It yields the protein CASSPTGGMDTQYF.

The chain joins TRBV12-3 or TRBV12-4 to TRBJ2-3; 8 bases are shared with TRBD1. V trimming: 5 bases; J trimming: 2 bases; junction bases outside the gene matches: 15. This CDR3 has 18 residues. The CDR3 region is CASSTAEIRDRNTDTQYF. As DNA, the CDR3 is TGTGCCAGCAGTACAGCTGAGATCCGGGACAGGAACACAGATACGCAGTATTTT.

This clonotype was found a few times. The gene calls are TRBV9 and TRBJ2-1, with D perhaps matching TRBD2 (6 bases). Trimming pared 3 bases from V and 0 bases from J, leaving 13 bases between. The CDR3 runs 16 residues. CDR1 and CDR2 (germline): SGDLS, YYNGEE. CDR3 coding DNA: TGTGCCAGCAGCGCCGCTAGCGCAAGCTCCTACAATGAGCAGTTCTTC. Translation: CASSAASASSYNEQFF.

This rearrangement joins TRBV12-3 or TRBV12-4 to TRBJ2-2; 9 positions match TRBD2. Germline trimming cut 3 bases from V and 1 base from J; bases unmatched to any gene: 3. The CDR3 is made up of 16 amino acids. The CDR3 here is CASSFGLALNTGELFF. The CDR3 DNA reads TGTGCCAGCAGTTTTGGACTAGCGCTGAACACCGGGGAGCTGTTTTTT.

This clonotype came up a few times. The chain links TRBV27 to TRBJ2-3; D possibly corresponds to TRBD2 (6 bases). The CDR3 consists of 17 residues. The ends were cut back, 0 bases at V and 5 bases at J, with 18 bases in the middle. CDR1 and CDR2 (germline): MNHEY, SMNVEV (reference sequence). The DNA of the CDR3 is TGTGCCAGCAGTTTATCGTATAGGCCCGGAGGGAAAGATACGCAGTATTTT. It codes for CASSLSYRPGGKDTQYF.

Ten or more counts support this clonotype. The chain couples TRBV12-3 or TRBV12-4 to TRBJ1-1; D is possibly TRBD1 (5 bases). This CDR3 region has 13 residues. Deletions cut 2 bases from V and 3 bases from J, with 7 bases between. CDR3 region: CASSLKGDTEAFF. DNA for the CDR3: TGTGCCAGCAGTTTAAAAGGGGACACTGAAGCTTTCTTT.

In this sample, this clonotype turned up a few times. The chain carries TRBV2 and TRBJ2-5; 11 bases map to TRBD2. The CDR3 covers 14 residues. Trimming at V came to 7 bases and at J to 4 bases, leaving 5 bases not matched to a gene. CDR1 and CDR2 from the germline V gene are SNHLY and FYNNEI. DNA of the CDR3: TGTGCCAGCAAGCGTAGCGGGAGGGCAGAGACCCAGTACTTC. Its protein is CASKRSGRAETQYF.

This clonotype has a count of ten or more. The chain carries TRBV5-6 and TRBJ2-3, with a weak D call TRBD2 (5 bases). Germline values: CDR1 SGHDT, CDR2 YYEEEE. The CDR3 runs 16 residues. Trimming cost V 1 base and J 0 bases, with 12 bases left between them. CDR3 nucleotide sequence: TGTGCCAGCAGCTTGAGTAGCGTATCTAGCACAGATACGCAGTATTTT. Translated: CASSLSSVSSTDTQYF.

This clonotype was seen a few times. The rearrangement links TRBV25-1 to TRBJ1-4; 8 positions agree with TRBD1. V was pared by 2 bases and J by 3 bases, with 11 bases of the junction left unmatched. The CDR3 contains 18 residues. Germline CDR1 is MGHDK and CDR2 is SYGVNS. Written as DNA, the CDR3 is TGTGCCAGCAGTGAAGTCCAGGGGGCGCGGAGGCCTAATGAAAAACTGTTTTTT. Translating gives CASSEVQGARRPNEKLFF.

The genes are TRBV20-1 and TRBJ2-1; 11 nucleotides match TRBD1. The germline CDR1 and CDR2 sequences are DFQATT and SNEGSKA (reference sequence). The CDR3 covers 13 residues. CDR3 sequence: CSPPGQGVNEQFF. In DNA, the CDR3 is TGCAGCCCTCCGGGACAGGGGGTTAATGAGCAGTTCTTC.

This clonotype was seen many times. This rearrangement joins TRBV3-1 to TRBJ2-5; D is uncertain. V was shortened by 0 bases and J by 4 bases, with 9 bases between the two germline ends. Germline CDR1 is LGHDT and CDR2 is YNNKEL (reference sequence). The CDR3 is made up of 14 amino acids. The CDR3 DNA reads as TGTGCCAGCAGCCAAGATGGATCTAGAGAGACCCAGTACTTC. Translation: CASSQDGSRETQYF.

This clonotype occurred many times. J is TRBJ2-5 and V is TRBV7-6; D uncertain. V lost 4 bases, J lost 3 bases, and 9 bases lay in between. The CDR3 is 13 amino acids. CDR1 is SGHVS, CDR2 FNYEAQ, per germline. CDR3 nucleotide sequence: TGTGCCAGCAGCTCTCTCACTAAAGAGACCCAGTACTTC. Residues: CASSSLTKETQYF.